These 25 T cell receptor beta chains came from one sample sequenced in a study of chemoradiotherapy in HPV16-positive cancers. Produced via immunoSEQ multiplex PCR; TCRdb's table is partial and in-frame only. This table holds over 950 clones, about 86% found once. Specimen: tumor tissue, collected from a patient who underwent chemoradiotherapy. The receptors were sampled from a human donor with HPV-associated anogenital cancer.

The chain carries TRBV19 and TRBJ1-2; D remains ambiguous. V lost 6 bases to trimming and J lost 5 bases, with 16 bases between them. CDR1 is LNHDA and CDR2 is SQIVND in the germline V gene (reference sequence). CDR3 size: 14 residues. CDR3 sequence reads: CASSPGRDLYGYTF. The CDR3 bases are TGTGCCAGTAGCCCCGGGAGAGACCTTTATGGCTACACCTTC. The full variable domain, its missing parts supplied by reference TRBV19 and TRBJ1-2, is DGGITQSPKYLFRKEGQNVTLSCEQNLNHDAMYWYRQDPGQGLRLIYYSQIVNDFQKGDIAEGYSVSREKKESFPLTVTSAQKNPTAFYLCASSPGRDLYGYTFGSGTRLTVV.

The V call is TRBV13, the J call TRBJ2-7; maybe TRBD2 (5 bases). The V end was cut by 6 bases, the J end by 2 bases, with 20 bases between. The CDR3 is 16 residues long. The germline V gene encodes CDR1 PRHDT and CDR2 FYEKMQ (reference sequence). CDR3 amino acids: CASRRGRHSSTYEQYF. Written as DNA, the CDR3 is TGTGCCAGCAGGAGAGGGAGACATTCGTCCACCTACGAGCAGTACTTC.

This clone was recorded only once. The V call is TRBV7-6, the J call TRBJ1-4; TRBD1 matches 9 bases. CDR1 and CDR2 (germline): SGHVS, FNYEAQ. The ends lost 4 bases at V and 2 bases at J; junction bases unmatched: 2. CDR3 length: 15 amino acids. The CDR3 nucleotides are TGTGCCAGCAGCTCACAGGGGGCGACTAATGAAAAACTGTTTTTT. As protein: CASSSQGATNEKLFF.

In its sample, this clone was seen a few times. V and J are TRBV11-2 and TRBJ1-1; no clear D. V lost 5 bases and J 1 base, leaving 2 bases between the germline ends. The CDR3 covers 11 residues. From germline, CDR1 is SGHAT and CDR2 FQNNGV. The CDR3 bases are TGTGCCAGCAGCCAGAACACTGAAGCTTTCTTT. Protein: CASSQNTEAFF. Variable domain in full (rest from reference TRBV11-2 and TRBJ1-1): EAGVAQSPRYKIIEKRQSVAFWCNPISGHATLYWYQQILGQGPKLLIQFQNNGVVDDSQLPKDRFSAERLKGVDSTLKIQPAKLEDSAVYLCASSQNTEAFFGQGTRLTVV.

This chain's CDR3 is CASSDGESAFF. The DNA of the CDR3 is TGTGCCAGCAGTGATGGCGAATCGGCTTTCTTT. The V call is TRBV2, the J call TRBJ1-1; D unresolved. Germline CDR1 SNHLY, CDR2 FYNNEI. V was pared by 3 bases and J by 11 bases, with 10 bases between. CDR3 size: 11 residues.

This clone is a singleton in its sample. The J gene is TRBJ1-4, the V gene TRBV5-1; TRBD1 matches 7 bases. Per the germline V gene, CDR1 is SGHRS and CDR2 is YFSETQ. V lost 4 bases and J lost 10; bases outside the gene matches: 4. The CDR3 has 12 residues. CDR3: CASSVDRAKLFF. DNA for the CDR3: TGCGCCAGCAGCGTAGACAGGGCAAAACTGTTTTTT.

V and J are TRBV19 and TRBJ1-1, with 7 positions matching TRBD1. The CDR3 sequence is 15 residues long. The germline CDR1 and CDR2 sequences are LNHDA and SQIVND (reference sequence). Trimming took 7 bases from V and 5 from J; bases not matched to a gene: 13. The CDR3, as DNA: TGTGCCAGTACCACAACCAGACAGGGAGGAACTGAAGCTTTCTTT. Translation gives CASTTTRQGGTEAFF.

The count of this clone is one. The J gene is TRBJ2-3, the V gene TRBV7-6; D might be TRBD2 (5 bases). Trimming removed 1 base at V and 4 bases at J, with 9 bases between. Germline V gene lookup returns CDR1 SGHVS and CDR2 FNYEAQ. There are 14 residues in the CDR3. CDR3 protein: CASSLGGNPDTQYF. Here the CDR3 DNA reads TGTGCCAGCAGCTTAGGAGGGAATCCAGATACGCAGTATTTT.

The genes are TRBV19 and TRBJ1-5, with D unresolved. Germline CDR1 is LNHDA and CDR2 is SQIVND (reference sequence). This CDR3 is 16 amino acids long. Trimming removed 1 base from V and 0 bases from J, with 10 bases in between. The CDR3 bases are TGTGCCAGTAGTATAGGCAGGTTCTATAGCAATCAGCCCCAGCATTTT. Residues: CASSIGRFYSNQPQHF.

The rearrangement uses TRBV5-1 and TRBJ2-5; the D gene is possibly TRBD2 (5 bases). Trimming stripped 2 bases from V and 5 bases from J, with 10 bases between. CDR3 length: 13 residues. Germline values: CDR1 SGHRS, CDR2 YFSETQ. The CDR3 is CASSFETGETQYF. In nucleotides, the CDR3 is TGCGCCAGCAGCTTTGAGACGGGGGAGACCCAGTACTTC.

This clone was observed a single time. The chain joins TRBV10-3 to TRBJ2-5; the match to TRBD2 covers 9 bases. This CDR3 has 14 amino acids. Per germline, CDR1 ENHRY and CDR2 SYGVKD. Unmatched junction bases numbered 4, after V lost 6 bases and J lost 2 bases. The CDR3, as DNA: TGTGCCATCAGCCCAGCGGGAGGTCAAGAGACCCAGTACTTC. Its translation: CAISPAGGQETQYF.

This sequence joins TRBV15 and TRBJ2-5, with 7 positions matching TRBD1. CDR1 LNHNV and CDR2 YYDKDF come from the germline V gene (reference sequence). The CDR3 is 14 amino acids. The V gene end was trimmed by 3 bases and the J gene end by 4 bases; junction bases not matched to a gene: 5. DNA of the CDR3: TGTGCCACCAGCAGTCACAGGGGCGGAGAGACCCAGTACTTC. As protein: CATSSHRGGETQYF.

V gene TRBV6-5 combines with J gene TRBJ1-1; 8 bases map to TRBD1. The CDR3 consists of 11 residues. The trim removed 6 bases at V and 11 bases at J, leaving 5 bases unmatched. Germline V gene sequence: CDR1 MNHEY, CDR2 SVGAGI. CDR3 in DNA: TGTGCCAGCAGATCCACAGGGGGTGCTTTCTTT. This gives the protein CASRSTGGAFF.

The chain is built from TRBV4-2 and TRBJ2-7, with 8 bases matching TRBD2. V lost 0 bases to trimming and J lost 5 bases; unmatched junction nucleotides: 9. Germline V gene data show CDR1 as LGHNA and CDR2 as YNFKEQ. The CDR3 spans 16 residues. The CDR3: CASSQERAGGTDEQYF. The CDR3 DNA reads as TGTGCCAGCAGCCAAGAGAGGGCGGGAGGCACGGACGAGCAGTACTTC.

This clone was found a few times. The genes are TRBV4-2 and TRBJ2-7; 7 positions agree with TRBD2. CDR1 LGHNA and CDR2 YNFKEQ come from the germline V gene. The CDR3 is 15 residues long. Trimming cost V 4 bases and J 0 bases; bases outside gene matches: 6. CDR3 nucleotide sequence: TGTGCCAGCAGCCTCTCCGGGACTAACTCCTACGAGCAGTACTTC. Encoded protein: CASSLSGTNSYEQYF.

The V call is TRBV10-2, the J call TRBJ1-1; the match to TRBD1 covers 9 bases. This CDR3 is 16 amino acids long. Losses at the gene ends were 8 bases for V and 5 bases for J; bases not matched to a gene: 15. Germline CDR1 reads WSHSY; CDR2 reads SAAADI. The CDR3 nucleotides read TGCGCCAGCGGACCACTGCCGACAGGGGGAGGGACTGAAGCTTTCTTT. Protein: CASGPLPTGGGTEAFF.

The rearrangement links TRBV11-3 to TRBJ2-1; tentative D call: TRBD2 (5 bases). Per germline, CDR1 SGHNT and CDR2 YENEEA. The CDR3 length is 13 residues. The V and J ends lost 5 bases and 10 bases respectively, with 15 bases between them. The CDR3 is CASSPEDPAEQFF. The CDR3 coding sequence is TGTGCCAGCAGCCCGGAGGACCCCGCAGAGCAGTTCTTC.

CDR3 sequence: CASKQGGSYNEQFF. CDR3 bases: TGTGCCAGCAAACAGGGGGGCTCCTACAATGAGCAGTTCTTC. V usage is TRBV11-1 and J usage is TRBJ2-1; 8 bases fit TRBD1. The junction had 2 bases not matched to a gene; V was cut back by 7 bases and J by 0 bases. The length of the CDR3 is 14 residues. Germline lookup yields CDR1 SGHAT and CDR2 FQDESV (reference sequence). Full variable domain (missing parts from reference TRBV11-1 and TRBJ2-1): EAEVAQSPRYKITEKSQAVAFWCDPISGHATLYWYRQILGQGPELLVQFQDESVVDDSQLPKDRFSAERLKGVDSTLKIQPAELGDSAMYLCASKQGGSYNEQFFGPGTRLTVL.

J is TRBJ2-5 and V is TRBV4-2; a possible D gene is TRBD2 (6 bases). This CDR3 is 16 amino acids long. The germline gives CDR1 LGHNA, CDR2 YNFKEQ. The V and J ends lost 3 bases and 1 base respectively, with 15 bases between them. CDR3 DNA sequence: TGTGCCAGCAGCCATCGTCTGGGGGGTGGCCAAGAGACCCAGTACTTC. Translated, it gives CASSHRLGGGQETQYF.

The chain joins TRBV5-1 to TRBJ2-5; TRBD1 aligns across 12 bases. Germline CDR1 SGHRS, CDR2 YFSETQ. Unmatched junction bases numbered 6, after V lost 4 bases and J lost 5 bases. This CDR3 comprises 15 residues. The CDR3, as DNA: TGCGCCAGCAGCCCGGGACAGGGGGCATGGGAGACCCAGTACTTC. Its protein is CASSPGQGAWETQYF.

The chain links TRBV30 to TRBJ2-3, with 7 bases fitting TRBD2. CDR1 GTSNPN and CDR2 SVGIG come from the germline V gene (reference sequence). The CDR3 is made up of 13 amino acids. The V gene end was trimmed by 2 bases and the J gene end by 6 bases; junction bases not matched to a gene: 5. The CDR3 coding sequence is TGTGCCTGGAGTAAGCGGGAAAGGGATACGCAGTATTTT. Residues: CAWSKRERDTQYF.

This rearrangement joins TRBV6-1 to TRBJ2-5; 7 nucleotides agree with TRBD1. The J call may be mistaken, given a closer DNA end match to TRBJ2-7. The CDR3 runs to 14 residues. Germline CDR1 reads MNHNS; CDR2 reads SASEGT. The CDR3 region has the DNA TGTGCCAGCAGTGCCCGACAGGGTACCTACGAGCAGTACTTC. Its translation is CASSARQGTYEQYF.

A few counts support this clone. J is TRBJ2-1 and V is TRBV6-6; 14 bases match TRBD2. Per germline, CDR1 MNHNY and CDR2 SVGAGI (reference sequence). With V trimmed by 7 bases and J by 7 bases, 6 bases remained unmatched. This CDR3 is built from 15 residues. CDR3 in DNA: TGTGCCAGCACCATCGGGACTAGCGGGAGTAATGAGCAGTTCTTC. Translation gives CASTIGTSGSNEQFF.

V and J are TRBV6-1 and TRBJ1-5; D gene unclear. V was trimmed by 4 bases and J by 5 bases, leaving 18 bases between them. CDR3 size: 16 residues. CDR1 is MNHNS and CDR2 is SASEGT in the germline V gene. The CDR3 reads CASSVPDGDTYQPQHF. CDR3 DNA: TGTGCCAGCAGTGTCCCGGACGGAGATACCTATCAGCCCCAGCATTTT.

This clone was counted once. The rearrangement joins TRBV4-1 to TRBJ1-2; D not resolved. The V end was cut by 1 base, the J end by 4 bases, with 10 bases between. Germline V gene sequence: CDR1 MGHRA, CDR2 YSYEKL. CDR3 length: 14 amino acids. The CDR3 DNA reads TGCGCCAGCAGCCAAGGGCAAGGACGCTATGGCTACACCTTC. Its protein is CASSQGQGRYGYTF.